This passage covers 31 T cell receptor beta chains from one sample sequenced in a study of breast tumors, draining lymph nodes, adjacent tissues. TCRdb recomputed calls from the multiplex PCR reads with MiXCR, one row per CDR3 protein. The data show fewer than 85,000 distinct CDR3 sequences, 15% to 20% seen once. Axillary draining lymph nodes of breast cancer patients supplied the node samples. The material sequenced was axillary lymph node tissue. Receptor source: a female donor with breast cancer. Some clones in this sample may be carry-over from other donors' samples.

On this clonotype itself: This sequence may be a read error, since a much larger clone differs from it by one base. The chain joins TRBV19 to TRBJ1-3, with D possibly TRBD1 on 6 matching bases. There are 15 residues in the CDR3. Germline V gives CDR1 LNHDA, CDR2 SQIVND (reference sequence). Trimming took off 8 bases at V and 4 bases at J, with 18 bases between the two ends. The CDR3 reads CASQSSRTEGNTIYF. The CDR3 DNA reads as TGTGCCAGTCAATCCTCCAGGACAGAAGGAAACACCATATATTTT.

At least ten counts were recorded for this clonotype. V usage is TRBV4-3 and J usage is TRBJ2-1; no clear D gene. The CDR3 is 15 amino acids. V lost 0 bases, J lost 0 bases, and 6 bases lay in between. Germline CDR1 and CDR2: LGHNA and YSLEER. In nucleotides, the CDR3 is TGCGCCAGCAGCCAAGAGCGCCCCTCCTACAATGAGCAGTTCTTC. Its translation is CASSQERPSYNEQFF.

The table lists this clonotype with many counts. The CDR3 DNA reads TGCGCCAGCAGCCAAGGGGGAGCGGGAGGAAACACCGGGGAGCTGTTTTTT. Its translation is CASSQGGAGGNTGELFF. The chain links TRBV4-1 to TRBJ2-2; 9 nucleotides align to TRBD2. Trimming took 1 base from V and 2 from J; bases not matched to a gene: 5. The CDR3 runs to 17 residues. Per germline, CDR1 MGHRA and CDR2 YSYEKL.

In its sample, this clonotype was seen many times. This chain connects TRBV2 to TRBJ1-2, with D possibly TRBD1 on 6 matching bases. V was trimmed by 6 bases and J by 1 base, leaving 12 bases between them. Per the germline V gene, CDR1 is SNHLY and CDR2 is FYNNEI. The CDR3 totals 14 residues. In DNA, the CDR3 is TGTGCCAGCAGGAGGACAGTCGTTAACTATGGCTACACCTTC. Amino acids: CASRRTVVNYGYTF.

This clonotype was seen repeatedly, ten times or more. The chain links TRBV20-1 to TRBJ2-7; D might be TRBD2 (6 bases). Looked up from germline, CDR1 is DFQATT and CDR2 is SNEGSKA (reference sequence). The CDR3 extends over 15 amino acids. V was cut by 3 bases and J by 6 bases, with 21 bases left in between. CDR3 sequence reads: CSASVPAGMAREQYF. CDR3 sequence (DNA): TGCAGTGCTAGTGTCCCGGCGGGAATGGCCCGCGAGCAGTACTTC.

This clonotype was counted many times. V usage is TRBV12-5 and J usage is TRBJ2-7, with a tentative D call TRBD1 (6 bases). V lost 2 bases and J lost 5, with 13 bases in between. The germline gives CDR1 LGHNT, CDR2 FRNRAP. This CDR3 spans 14 amino acids. The CDR3 sequence: CASGLIQGGHEQYF. The CDR3 nucleotides are TGTGCTAGTGGTTTGATACAGGGTGGCCACGAGCAGTACTTC. The full variable domain, completed using reference TRBV12-5 and TRBJ2-7, is DARVTQTPRHKVTEMGQEVTMRCQPILGHNTVFWYRQTMMQGLELLAYFRNRAPLDDSGMPKDRFSAEMPDATLATLKIQPSEPRDSAVYFCASGLIQGGHEQYFGPGTRLTVT.

This clonotype has ten or more counts. The V gene is TRBV6-6, the J gene TRBJ1-5; tentatively, D is TRBD1 (6 bases). The V end lost 6 bases, the J end lost 4 bases, and 13 bases lay between the germline ends. Germline values: CDR1 MNHNY, CDR2 SVGAGI (reference sequence). The CDR3 is 14 residues long. In DNA, the CDR3 is TGTGCCAGCAGGATAATACAGGGAAATCAGCCCCAGCATTTT. This translates into CASRIIQGNQPQHF.

This clonotype has a count of ten or more. V is TRBV5-5 and J is TRBJ2-5; the D gene is possibly TRBD2 (6 bases). V dropped 1 base and J dropped 2 bases, with 12 bases sitting between them. The CDR3 totals 15 residues. Germline-derived CDR1 and CDR2 are SGHKS and YYEKEE (reference sequence). The CDR3 nucleotides read TGTGCCAGCAGCTTGAAACGGGAGTATCAAGAGACCCAGTACTTC. Residues: CASSLKREYQETQYF.

This clonotype appeared many times. This chain links TRBV20-1 with TRBJ2-1, with TRBD2 identical over 8 bases. Germline V lookup: CDR1 DFQATT, CDR2 SNEGSKA (reference sequence). V dropped 6 bases and J dropped 0; count of bases not matched to a gene: 7. There are 15 residues in the CDR3. CDR3 amino acids: CSADRGTSSYNEQFF. DNA of the CDR3: TGCAGTGCCGACCGTGGGACTAGCTCCTACAATGAGCAGTTCTTC.

This clonotype was counted a single time. This may be a read error: a much more frequent sequence differs by one nucleotide. The J gene is TRBJ1-6, the V gene TRBV27, with 9 bases fitting TRBD1. CDR3 length: 12 amino acids. Germline CDR1 reads MNHEY; CDR2 reads SMNVEV (reference sequence). CDR3 nucleotides: TGTGCCACCGGACAGGGGAATTCACCCCCCCACTTT. Its protein product is CATGQGNSPPHF.

This clonotype was seen many times. The rearrangement links TRBV6-6 to TRBJ2-7; D is possibly TRBD1 or TRBD2 (5 bases each). The CDR3 runs to 12 residues. The V end lost 5 bases, the J end lost 4 bases, and 9 bases lay between the germline ends. Germline V CDR1 and CDR2: MNHNY, SVGAGI (reference sequence). CDR3 region: CASSREGYEQYF. In nucleotides, the CDR3 is TGTGCCAGCAGTCGAGAGGGGTACGAGCAGTACTTC.

A note on this clonotype: This may be a read error, as it is one base from a much larger clone. V usage is TRBV7-6 and J usage is TRBJ2-2; TRBD2 aligns across 9 bases. The CDR3 extends over 16 amino acids. Per germline, CDR1 SGHVS and CDR2 FNYEAQ. The ends lost 6 bases at V and 7 bases at J; junction bases unmatched: 12. The CDR3 region has the DNA TGTGCCAGCAGTCTGATAGCGGGAGAGTCTGGCGGGGAGCTGTTTTTT. Residues: CASSLIAGESGGELFF. The variable domain in full, with the rest retrieved from reference TRBV7-6 and TRBJ2-2, is GAGVSQSPRYKVTKRGQDVALRCDPISGHVSLYWYRQALGQGPEFLTYFNYEAQQDKSGLPNDRFSAERPEGSISTLTIQRTEQRDSAMYRCASSLIAGESGGELFFGEGSRLTVL.

This clonotype was picked up many times. The V call is TRBV27, the J call TRBJ2-7, with TRBD2 matching 10 bases. CDR3 length: 12 residues. The V gene's germline CDR1 is MNHEY and CDR2 SMNVEV (reference sequence). V was clipped by 10 bases and J by 3 bases; unmatched bases: 3. The CDR3 loop is CATRTSGYEQYF. The CDR3 coding sequence is TGTGCCACCCGGACTAGCGGCTACGAGCAGTACTTC.

There are many counts of this clonotype. The chain is built from TRBV3-1 and TRBJ1-4; 7 nucleotides line up with TRBD1. The CDR3 spans 14 residues. Germline trimming cut 1 base from V and 7 bases from J; bases unmatched to any gene: 3. Germline V lookup: CDR1 LGHDT, CDR2 YNNKEL (reference sequence). Written as DNA, the CDR3 is TGTGCCAGCAGCCAAGCACAGGGGCTTGAAAAACTGTTTTTT. As protein: CASSQAQGLEKLFF.

In its sample, this clonotype was seen many times. The chain carries TRBV19 and TRBJ2-7; TRBD2 agrees at 9 bases. V shed 5 bases, J shed 4 bases, and the junction held 12 bases outside the gene matches. CDR3 size: 16 residues. Germline V gene data show CDR1 as LNHDA and CDR2 as SQIVND (reference sequence). Written as DNA, the CDR3 is TGTGCCAGTAGTCCAGGTAGCGGGAGAGAGGATTACGAGCAGTACTTC. This encodes CASSPGSGREDYEQYF.

Many counts were recorded for this clonotype. This chain joins TRBV12-3 or TRBV12-4 and TRBJ2-2; maybe TRBD2 (5 bases). The CDR3 is made up of 15 amino acids. V gave up 7 bases and J gave up 7 bases, with 19 bases separating them. The CDR3 bases are TGTGCCAGCACCCTTTCGCGCGGGCTGCACGGGGAGCTGTTTTTT. Translated, it gives CASTLSRGLHGELFF.

The table lists this clonotype with many counts. The chain has TRBV4-2 and TRBJ2-3; 7 bases line up with TRBD2. The J segment lost 1 base and the V segment lost 3 bases, leaving 7 bases of the junction unmatched. CDR3 length equals 16 residues. The V gene's germline CDR1 is LGHNA and CDR2 YNFKEQ. This chain's CDR3 is CASSQNLAERTDTQYF. Here the CDR3 DNA reads TGTGCCAGCAGCCAGAACCTAGCGGAGCGCACAGATACGCAGTATTTT.

This clonotype was detected many times. V gene TRBV25-1 combines with J gene TRBJ1-4; no reliable D call. Between the trimmed V and J ends, which lost 1 base and 3 bases, there was a span of 12 bases. This CDR3 is 16 amino acids long. Germline CDR1 is MGHDK and CDR2 is SYGVNS. The CDR3 is CASSEFFETPNEKLFF. DNA of the CDR3: TGTGCCAGCAGTGAATTTTTCGAGACACCTAATGAAAAACTGTTTTTT. Using reference TRBV25-1 and TRBJ1-4 for the parts outside the CDR3, the full variable domain is EADIYQTPRYLVIGTGKKITLECSQTMGHDKMYWYQQDPGMELHLIHYSYGVNSTEKGDLSSESTVSRIRTEHFPLTLESARPSHTSQYLCASSEFFETPNEKLFFGSGTQLSVL.

This clonotype occurred a few times. V gene TRBV7-2 combines with J gene TRBJ2-5; 9 nucleotides agree with TRBD1. Germline loops: CDR1 SGHTA, CDR2 FQGNSA. CDR3 length: 17 residues. Unmatched junction bases numbered 10, after V lost 4 bases and J lost 1 base. The CDR3 here is CASSSGTGFIVQETQYF. CDR3 coding DNA: TGTGCCAGCAGCTCCGGGACAGGGTTTATCGTCCAAGAGACCCAGTACTTC.

This clonotype was seen many times. This chain connects TRBV20-1 to TRBJ2-3; TRBD2 aligns across 10 bases. The germline V gene has CDR1 DFQATT and CDR2 SNEGSKA (reference sequence). The CDR3 consists of 14 residues. Trimming took 6 bases from V and 2 from J; bases not matched to a gene: 5. CDR3: CSAISGRLTDTQYF. CDR3 nucleotides: TGCAGTGCCATTAGCGGGAGGCTCACAGATACGCAGTATTTT.

As concerns this clonotype: A much larger clonotype is one base distant, so this may be a read error. The genes are TRBV11-3 and TRBJ2-1; 7 bases agree with TRBD2. J gave up 10 bases and V 5 bases, and 8 bases lay outside the gene matches. Germline assignment: CDR1 SGHNT and CDR2 YENEEA. This CDR3 is built from 13 residues. The CDR3 is CASSPDSGGEQFF. In nucleotides, the CDR3 is TGTGCCAGCAGCCCTGACTCGGGGGGAGAGCAGTTCTTC.

This clonotype appeared many times. The V gene is TRBV5-6, the J gene TRBJ2-7; weak D call: TRBD1 (5 bases). V was shortened by 2 bases and J by 4 bases, with 13 bases between the two germline ends. The CDR3 has 14 residues. In germline, CDR1 is SGHDT, CDR2 YYEEEE. DNA of the CDR3: TGTGCCAGCAGCTTTCTTACAGGAACATACGAGCAGTACTTC. Amino acids: CASSFLTGTYEQYF.

This chain uses TRBV30 with TRBJ2-1; 7 bases fit TRBD2. The CDR3 is 14 residues long. Per germline, CDR1 GTSNPN and CDR2 SVGIG (reference sequence). After removal of 3 bases from V and 3 bases from J, the junction contained 5 bases not matched to a gene. The CDR3 loop is CAWSGLVFYNEQFF. The CDR3 coding sequence is TGTGCCTGGAGCGGACTAGTGTTCTACAATGAGCAGTTCTTC.

The sample holds many counts of this clonotype. This chain uses TRBV6-2 or TRBV6-3 with TRBJ2-7, with 7 bases aligning to TRBD2. This CDR3 comprises 19 residues. V gave up 0 bases and J gave up 4 bases; unmatched junction bases: 18. Germline assignment: CDR1 MNHEY and CDR2 SVGEGT. CDR3 nucleotide sequence: TGTGCCAGCAGTTACTCGACCGTTAGCTCGGGGAGGGCGAATTACGAGCAGTACTTC. It translates to CASSYSTVSSGRANYEQYF.

This clonotype was seen repeatedly, ten times or more. J is TRBJ1-6 and V is TRBV11-1; 7 bases map to TRBD1. Germline assignment: CDR1 SGHAT and CDR2 FQDESV (reference sequence). V dropped 2 bases and J dropped 9; count of bases not matched to a gene: 10. This CDR3 has 16 residues. The CDR3 sequence: CASSLRTGEGGSPLHF. As DNA, the CDR3 is TGTGCCAGCAGCTTACGTACAGGGGAAGGGGGTTCACCCCTCCACTTT. Supplemented by reference TRBV11-1 and TRBJ1-6, the full variable domain reads EAEVAQSPRYKITEKSQAVAFWCDPISGHATLYWYRQILGQGPELLVQFQDESVVDDSQLPKDRFSAERLKGVDSTLKIQPAELGDSAMYLCASSLRTGEGGSPLHFGNGTRLTVT.

Turning to this clonotype: A much larger clone differs by one base, so this may be a read error. The chain combines TRBV6-5 with TRBJ2-3, with D possibly matching TRBD2 (6 bases). The CDR3 contains 15 residues. Germline CDR1 MNHEY, CDR2 SVGAGI. CDR3 loop: CASSYLRGTTDTRYF. The CDR3 bases are TGTGCCAGCAGTTACCTGCGGGGAACCACAGATACGCGGTATTTT.

This chain links TRBV11-3 with TRBJ2-3, with 13 positions matching TRBD2. Trimming took 4 bases from V and 4 from J; bases not matched to a gene: 8. Per the germline V gene, CDR1 is SGHNT and CDR2 is YENEEA. This CDR3 has 17 residues. The CDR3 region is CASSSTGTSGIPDTQYF. The CDR3 nucleotides are TGTGCCAGCAGCTCAACCGGGACTAGCGGGATCCCAGATACGCAGTATTTT.

This clonotype was observed many times. The gene calls are TRBV20-1 and TRBJ1-2; D uncertain. V was cut by 0 bases and J by 4 bases, with 9 bases left in between. Germline loops: CDR1 DFQATT, CDR2 SNEGSKA (reference sequence). The CDR3 spans 13 residues. The CDR3 region has the DNA TGCAGTGCTAGAGACCCGCACCTCTATGGCTACACCTTC. Translation gives CSARDPHLYGYTF.

This clonotype was observed many times. One end of the junction varies from germline; a read error may be responsible. The chain uses TRBV6-2 or TRBV6-3 and TRBJ2-5, with TRBD1 as a possible D gene (5 bases). Germline-derived CDR1 and CDR2 are MNHEY and SVGEGT. The CDR3 runs 12 residues. The CDR3 reads CASSYTRQGGVF. CDR3 coding DNA: TGTGCCAGCAGTTACACCCGGCAGGGTGGGGTCTTC.

This clonotype came up a few times. This chain uses TRBV10-3 with TRBJ2-5, with D possibly TRBD2 on 6 matching bases. V lost 6 bases to trimming and J lost 9 bases, with 17 bases between them. CDR1 and CDR2 (germline): ENHRY, SYGVKD. This CDR3 has 13 residues. The CDR3, as DNA: TGTGCCATCAGGGGTGGAGGGTCCCTGGCCCAGTACTTC. It translates to CAIRGGGSLAQYF.

This chain links TRBV28 with TRBJ2-7; perhaps TRBD1 as D (5 bases). V lost 7 bases, J lost 2 bases, and 12 bases lay in between. The length of the CDR3 is 13 residues. Looked up from germline, CDR1 is MDHEN and CDR2 is SYDVKM. The CDR3 loop reads CASTGQGPYEQYF. CDR3 in DNA: TGTGCCAGCACGGGTCAGGGCCCCTACGAGCAGTACTTC.